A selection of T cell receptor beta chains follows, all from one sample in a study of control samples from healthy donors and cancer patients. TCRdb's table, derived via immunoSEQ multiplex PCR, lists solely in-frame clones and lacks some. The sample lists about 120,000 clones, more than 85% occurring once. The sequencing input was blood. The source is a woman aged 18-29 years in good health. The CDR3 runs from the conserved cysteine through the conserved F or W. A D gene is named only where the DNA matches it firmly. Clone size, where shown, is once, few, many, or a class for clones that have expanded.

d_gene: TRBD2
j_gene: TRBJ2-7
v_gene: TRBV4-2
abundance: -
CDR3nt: TGTGCCAGCAGCCAAGGACTAGCGGGAGGAACCCTAGGCTCCTACGAGCAGTACTTC
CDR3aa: CASSQGLAGGTLGSYEQYF

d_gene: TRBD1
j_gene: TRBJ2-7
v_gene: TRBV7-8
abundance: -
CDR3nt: TGTGCCAGCAGCTCAACCGGGACAGGGGGATGGGAGCAGTACTTC
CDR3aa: CASSSTGTGGWEQYF

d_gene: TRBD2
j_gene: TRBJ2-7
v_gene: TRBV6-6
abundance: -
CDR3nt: TGTGCCAGCAGTAATATAGCGGGAGGATGGGAGCAGTACTTC
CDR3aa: CASSNIAGGWEQYF

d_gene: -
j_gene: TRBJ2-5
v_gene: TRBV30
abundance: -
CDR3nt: TGTGCCTGGGGTCCGGGACCGTTGGGCCAAGAGACCCAGTACTTC
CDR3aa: CAWGPGPLGQETQYF

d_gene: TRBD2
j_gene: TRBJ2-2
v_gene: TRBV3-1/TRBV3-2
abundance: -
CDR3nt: TGTGCCAGCAGACTCGGACTAGCGGGACCTACGTCCACCGGGGAGCTGTTTTTT
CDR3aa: CASRLGLAGPTSTGELFF

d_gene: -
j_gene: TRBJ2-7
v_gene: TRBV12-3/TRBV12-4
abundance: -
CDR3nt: TGTGCCACCCGAGGATCGGGGAGGTACGAGCAGTACTTC
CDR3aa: CATRGSGRYEQYF

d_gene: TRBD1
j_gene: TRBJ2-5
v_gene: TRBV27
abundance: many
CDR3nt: TGTGCCAGCAGCCCCACAGGGGATGGAGAGACCCAGTACTTC
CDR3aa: CASSPTGDGETQYF

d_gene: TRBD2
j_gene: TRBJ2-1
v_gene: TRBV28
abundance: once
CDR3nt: TGTGCCAGCAGTTTTATTTCTAGCGGGAGTAGTAATGAGCAGTTCTTC
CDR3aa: CASSFISSGSSNEQFF

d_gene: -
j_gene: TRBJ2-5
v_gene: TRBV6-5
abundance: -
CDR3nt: TGTGCCAGCAGTTTCCACTCGGGTCAAGAGACCCAGTACTTC
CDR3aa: CASSFHSGQETQYF

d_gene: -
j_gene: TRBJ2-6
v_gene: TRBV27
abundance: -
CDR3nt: TGTGCCAGCAGTCCTATCGCCCTAGGGAGGGCCAACGTCCTGACTTTC
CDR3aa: CASSPIALGRANVLTF

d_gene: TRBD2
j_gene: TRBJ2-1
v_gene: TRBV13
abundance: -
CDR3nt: TGTGCCAGCAGCTTAGATACAGGACTAGCAGGCGAGCAGTTCTTC
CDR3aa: CASSLDTGLAGEQFF

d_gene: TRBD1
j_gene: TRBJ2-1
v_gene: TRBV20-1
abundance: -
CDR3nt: TGCAGTGCCTCCGACAGGGCAGAGCAGTTCTTC
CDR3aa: CSASDRAEQFF

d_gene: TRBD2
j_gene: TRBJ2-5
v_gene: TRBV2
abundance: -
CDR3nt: TGTGCCAGCGGAGGGACTAGCGGACAAGAGACCCAGTACTTC
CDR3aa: CASGGTSGQETQYF

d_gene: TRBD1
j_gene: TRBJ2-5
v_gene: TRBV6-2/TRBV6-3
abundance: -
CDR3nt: TGTGCCAGCAGTTACTCCCCGGGACAGCAAGAGACCCAGTACTTC
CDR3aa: CASSYSPGQQETQYF

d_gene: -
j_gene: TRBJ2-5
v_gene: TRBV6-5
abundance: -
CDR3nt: TGTGCCAGCACCGGGACCCTTGAGGCGCAAGAGACCCAGTACTTC
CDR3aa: CASTGTLEAQETQYF

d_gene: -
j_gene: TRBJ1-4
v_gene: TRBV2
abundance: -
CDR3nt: TGTGCCAGCAGTGACGGGGGGCCGCTTACTAAAAAACTGTTTTTT
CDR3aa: CASSDGGPLTKKLFF

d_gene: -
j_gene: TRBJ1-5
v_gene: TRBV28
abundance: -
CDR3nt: TGTGCCAGCAGCCCCCAAGCCCGGACATATAGCAATCAGCCCCAGCATTTT
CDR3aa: CASSPQARTYSNQPQHF

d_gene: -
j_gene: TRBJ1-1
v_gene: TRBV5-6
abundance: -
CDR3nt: TGTGCCAGCAGCCAACGACAGAGAGAGAACACTGAAGCTTTCTTT
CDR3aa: CASSQRQRENTEAFF

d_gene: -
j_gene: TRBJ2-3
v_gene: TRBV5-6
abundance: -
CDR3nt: TGTGCCAGCAGCTTGGGCGATACGCAGTATTTT
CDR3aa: CASSLGDTQYF

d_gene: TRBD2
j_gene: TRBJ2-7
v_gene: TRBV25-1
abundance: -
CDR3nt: TGTGCCAGCAGTGAATACCGGCGGGGGACCTCCTACGAGCAGTACTTC
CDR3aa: CASSEYRRGTSYEQYF

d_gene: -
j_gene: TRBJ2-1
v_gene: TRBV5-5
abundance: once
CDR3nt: TGTGCCAGCAGCTTACCTCGGGGAGGTGTCGCAAATGAGCAGTTCTTC
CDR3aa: CASSLPRGGVANEQFF

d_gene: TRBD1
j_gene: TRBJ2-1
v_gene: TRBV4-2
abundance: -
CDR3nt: TGTGCCAGCAGCCAAGGACAGGGACCCTACAATGAGCAGTTCTTC
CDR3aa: CASSQGQGPYNEQFF

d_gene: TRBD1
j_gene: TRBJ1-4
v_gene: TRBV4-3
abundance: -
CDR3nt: TGCGCCAGCAGCCCCCTCGGACAGGGGGAAAAACTGTTTTTT
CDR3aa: CASSPLGQGEKLFF

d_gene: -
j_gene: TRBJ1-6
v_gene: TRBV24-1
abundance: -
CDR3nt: TGTGCCACCAAATTCTTCAATTCACCCCTCCACTTT
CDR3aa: CATKFFNSPLHF

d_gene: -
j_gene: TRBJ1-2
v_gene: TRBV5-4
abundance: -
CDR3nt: TGTGCCAGCAGCTTGGATGGGGGCTACACCTTC
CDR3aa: CASSLDGGYTF

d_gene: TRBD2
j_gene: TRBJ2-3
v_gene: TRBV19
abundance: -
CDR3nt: TGTGCCAGTAGCCCGATCGGGGCGGGGGCAGATACGCAGTATTTT
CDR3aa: CASSPIGAGADTQYF

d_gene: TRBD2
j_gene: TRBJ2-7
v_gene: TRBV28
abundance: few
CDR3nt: TGTGCCAGCAGTAAAGCGGCTAGCGGGAGAGACGAGCAGTACTTC
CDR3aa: CASSKAASGRDEQYF

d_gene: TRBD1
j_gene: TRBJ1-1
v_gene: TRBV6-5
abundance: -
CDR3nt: TGTGCCAGCAGTTACTCGATAGGGGGCAACACTGAAGCTTTCTTT
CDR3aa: CASSYSIGGNTEAFF

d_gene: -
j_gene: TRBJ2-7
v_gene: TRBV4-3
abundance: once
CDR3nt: TGCGCCAGCAGCCAAGAGGAGACTATCGCCTACGAGCAGTACTTC
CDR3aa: CASSQEETIAYEQYF

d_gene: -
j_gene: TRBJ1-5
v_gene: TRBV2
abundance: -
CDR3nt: TGTGCCAGCAAATTCGCAGGGGCTGGCAATCAGCCCCAGCATTTT
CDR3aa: CASKFAGAGNQPQHF

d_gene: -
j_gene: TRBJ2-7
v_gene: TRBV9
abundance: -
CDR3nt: TGTGCCAGCAGCTCATCTTACTCCTACGAGCAGTACTTC
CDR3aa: CASSSSYSYEQYF

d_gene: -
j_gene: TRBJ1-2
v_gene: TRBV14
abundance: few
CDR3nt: TGTGCCAGCAGCCAGGGGTTTTCCTATGGCTACACCTTC
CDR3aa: CASSQGFSYGYTF

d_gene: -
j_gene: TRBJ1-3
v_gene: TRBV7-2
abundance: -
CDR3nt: TGTGCCAGCAGCTTAGTCTCATCCTCTGGAAACACCATATATTTT
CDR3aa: CASSLVSSSGNTIYF

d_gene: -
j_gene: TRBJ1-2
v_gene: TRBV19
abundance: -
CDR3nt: TGTGCCAGTCCCGCCGACATTAAAGGACAGTTCGGCTACACCTTC
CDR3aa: CASPADIKGQFGYTF

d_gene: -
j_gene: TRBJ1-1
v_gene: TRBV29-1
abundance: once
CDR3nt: TGCAGCGTTCTGGACCCCCGGACTGAAGCTTTCTTT
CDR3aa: CSVLDPRTEAFF

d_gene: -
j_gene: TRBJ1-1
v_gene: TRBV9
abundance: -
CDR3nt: TGTGCCAGCAGCGTAGGTCACAGGGACCTGAACACTGAAGCTTTCTTT
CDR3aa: CASSVGHRDLNTEAFF

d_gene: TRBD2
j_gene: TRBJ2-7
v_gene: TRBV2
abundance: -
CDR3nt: TGTGCCAGCAGTGGAGTAGCGGGAGCCGTCTACGAGCAGTACTTC
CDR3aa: CASSGVAGAVYEQYF

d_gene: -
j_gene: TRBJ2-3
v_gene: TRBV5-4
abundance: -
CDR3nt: TGTGCCAGCAGCTTGAGGTTGACGGGGGTCCCCGGGGCAGATACGCAGTATTTT
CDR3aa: CASSLRLTGVPGADTQYF

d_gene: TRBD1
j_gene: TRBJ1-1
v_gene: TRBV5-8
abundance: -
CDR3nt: TGTGCCAGCGCTGTGGGACAGTATGAAACTGAAGCTTTCTTT
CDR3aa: CASAVGQYETEAFF

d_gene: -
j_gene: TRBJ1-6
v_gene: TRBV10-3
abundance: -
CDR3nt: TGTGCCATCAGTGAGTGGGCAGCAAACTATAATTCACCCCTCCACTTT
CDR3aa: CAISEWAANYNSPLHF

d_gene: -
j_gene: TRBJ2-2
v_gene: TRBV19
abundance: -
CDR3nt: TGTGCCAGTAGTCCAGGACCCGGGGAGCTGTTTTTT
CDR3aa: CASSPGPGELFF

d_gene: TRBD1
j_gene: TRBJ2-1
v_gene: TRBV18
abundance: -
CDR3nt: TGTGCCAGCTCACCACCGTTGCTGACAGGGTTGAATGAGCAGTTCTTC
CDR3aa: CASSPPLLTGLNEQFF

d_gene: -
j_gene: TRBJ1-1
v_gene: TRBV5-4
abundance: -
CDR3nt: TGTGCCAGCAGCTTGCCTCGGCAGGATGGGTTGAACACTGAAGCTTTCTTT
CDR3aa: CASSLPRQDGLNTEAFF

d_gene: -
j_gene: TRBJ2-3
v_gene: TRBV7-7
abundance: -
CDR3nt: TGTGCCAGCAGCTTAGACGGGGGGCCCACAGATACGCAGTATTTT
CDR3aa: CASSLDGGPTDTQYF

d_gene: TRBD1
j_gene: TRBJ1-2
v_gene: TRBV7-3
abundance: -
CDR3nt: TGTGCCAGCAGCTTAACCTCCCGTAAATCCCAGGGGGCGAATCGCGGCTACACCTTC
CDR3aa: CASSLTSRKSQGANRGYTF

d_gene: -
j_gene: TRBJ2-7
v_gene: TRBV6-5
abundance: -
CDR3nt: TGTGCCAGCAGTTACGTTCGCGCGGGGGAGCAGTACTTC
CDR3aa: CASSYVRAGEQYF

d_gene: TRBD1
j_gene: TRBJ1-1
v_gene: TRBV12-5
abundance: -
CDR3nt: TGTGCTAGTGACGCTGGTAGAGGGGGCGACACTGAAGCTTTCTTT
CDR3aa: CASDAGRGGDTEAFF

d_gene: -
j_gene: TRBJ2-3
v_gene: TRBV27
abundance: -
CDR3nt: TGTGCCAGCTCGACAGGACCCACAGATACGCAGTATTTT
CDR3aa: CASSTGPTDTQYF

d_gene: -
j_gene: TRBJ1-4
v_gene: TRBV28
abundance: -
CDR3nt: TGTGCCAGCAACCTGGGGGGTAATGAAAAACTGTTTTTT
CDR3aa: CASNLGGNEKLFF

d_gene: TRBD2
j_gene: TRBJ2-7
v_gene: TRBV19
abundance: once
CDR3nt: TGTGCCAGTAGTATGGGCTTAGCGGGAGCCATCTACGAGCAGTACTTC
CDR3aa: CASSMGLAGAIYEQYF

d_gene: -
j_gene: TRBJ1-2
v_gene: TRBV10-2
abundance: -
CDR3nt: TGCGCCAGCGTCAGGGGTTCCGAATATGGCTACACCTTC
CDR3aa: CASVRGSEYGYTF

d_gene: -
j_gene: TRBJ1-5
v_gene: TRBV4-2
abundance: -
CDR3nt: TGTGCCAGCAGCCAAGAGGGGGGATATACGAGCAATCAGCCCCAGCATTTT
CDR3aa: CASSQEGGYTSNQPQHF

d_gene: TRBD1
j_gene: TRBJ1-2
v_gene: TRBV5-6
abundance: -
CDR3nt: TGTGCCAGCAGCCGGGGTCGACAGGGGGGGGGCTACACCTTC
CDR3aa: CASSRGRQGGGYTF

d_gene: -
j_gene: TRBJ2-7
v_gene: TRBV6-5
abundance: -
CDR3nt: TGTGCCAGCAGGGGGCGGTCCTCCTACGAGCAGTACTTC
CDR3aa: CASRGRSSYEQYF

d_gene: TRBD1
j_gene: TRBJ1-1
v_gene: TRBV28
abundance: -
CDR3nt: TGTGCCAGCAGTCATCAGGGGGTCGGCACTGAAGCTTTCTTT
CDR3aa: CASSHQGVGTEAFF

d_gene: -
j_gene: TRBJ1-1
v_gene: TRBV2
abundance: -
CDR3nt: TGTGCCACGCGAAACTGGAACACTGAAGCTTTCTTT
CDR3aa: CATRNWNTEAFF

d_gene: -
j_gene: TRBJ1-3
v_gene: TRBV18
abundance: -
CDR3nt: TGTGCCAGCTCACCAGGGTCTAAGATTTTTGGAAACACCATATATTTT
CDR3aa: CASSPGSKIFGNTIYF

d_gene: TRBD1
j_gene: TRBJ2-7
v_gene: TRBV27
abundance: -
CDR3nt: TGTGCCAGCAGGGAGCCAACGACGGGACAGGCCTACGAGCAGTACTTC
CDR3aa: CASREPTTGQAYEQYF

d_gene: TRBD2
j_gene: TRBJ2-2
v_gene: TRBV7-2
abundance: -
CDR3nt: TGTGCCAGCAGCTTAGCCGGGACTAGCGTCACCGGGGAGCTGTTTTTT
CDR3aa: CASSLAGTSVTGELFF

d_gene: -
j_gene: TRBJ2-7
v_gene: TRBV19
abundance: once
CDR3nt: TGTGCCAGTAGTGTCACAGGGTGGACCACCTACGAGCAGTACTTC
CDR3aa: CASSVTGWTTYEQYF